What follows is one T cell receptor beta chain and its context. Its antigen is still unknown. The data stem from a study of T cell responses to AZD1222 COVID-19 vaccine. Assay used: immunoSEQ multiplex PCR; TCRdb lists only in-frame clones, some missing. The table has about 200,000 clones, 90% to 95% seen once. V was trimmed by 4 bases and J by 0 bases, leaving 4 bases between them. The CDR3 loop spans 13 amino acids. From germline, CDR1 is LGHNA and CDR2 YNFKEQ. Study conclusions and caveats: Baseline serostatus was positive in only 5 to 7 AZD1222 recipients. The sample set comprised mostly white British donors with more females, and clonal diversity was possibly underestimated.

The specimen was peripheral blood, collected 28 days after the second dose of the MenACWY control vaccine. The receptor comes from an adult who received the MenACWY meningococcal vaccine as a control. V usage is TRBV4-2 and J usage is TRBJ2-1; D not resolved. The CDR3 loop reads CASSPLSYNEQFF. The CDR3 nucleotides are TGTGCCAGCAGCCCCCTCTCCTACAATGAGCAGTTCTTC.